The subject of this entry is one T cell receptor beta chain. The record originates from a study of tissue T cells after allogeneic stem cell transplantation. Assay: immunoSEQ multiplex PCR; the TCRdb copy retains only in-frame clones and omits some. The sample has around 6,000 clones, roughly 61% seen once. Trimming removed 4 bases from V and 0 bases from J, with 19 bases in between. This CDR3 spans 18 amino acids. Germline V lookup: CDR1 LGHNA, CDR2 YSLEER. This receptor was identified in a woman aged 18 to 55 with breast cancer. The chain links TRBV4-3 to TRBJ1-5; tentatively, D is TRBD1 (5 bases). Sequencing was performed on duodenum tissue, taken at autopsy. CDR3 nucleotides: TGCGCCAGCAGCCTGACAGTGCTCGGGCTAAATAGCAATCAGCCCCAGCATTTT. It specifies CASSLTVLGLNSNQPQHF.